A selection of T cell receptor beta chains follows, all from one sample in a study of blood T cell repertoires in COVID-19. TCRdb's table, derived via immunoSEQ multiplex PCR, lists solely in-frame clones and lacks some. The sample holds 400,000 to 450,000 clones; roughly 88% are singletons and the top ten take roughly 0.66%. The sample comprised PBMCs or T cells enriched from blood (not recorded which). The receptors here all came from a man aged 18 to 30 who had recovered from COVID-19. Each CDR3 is given with its conserved first and last residue. A D gene is named only where the DNA matches it firmly. Only part of the rows carry a size: once, few, many, or a class if the clone is expanded.

clone_size: -; d_call: -; v_call: TRBV15; j_call: TRBJ1-3; cdr3_aa: CATSRDPVFGSSGNTIYF; cdr3_nt: TGTGCCACCAGCAGAGACCCAGTATTTGGCTCCAGTGGAAACACCATATATTTT
clone_size: -; d_call: -; v_call: TRBV18; j_call: TRBJ1-1; cdr3_aa: CASSTERGTEAFF; cdr3_nt: TGTGCCAGCTCAACCGAACGAGGCACTGAAGCTTTCTTT
clone_size: -; d_call: -; v_call: TRBV28; j_call: TRBJ1-5; cdr3_aa: CASSLVSQPQHF; cdr3_nt: TGTGCCAGCAGTTTAGTAAGCCAGCCCCAGCATTTT
clone_size: -; d_call: TRBD1; v_call: TRBV2; j_call: TRBJ2-4; cdr3_aa: CASSGDRGSENIQYF; cdr3_nt: TGTGCCAGCAGTGGGGACAGGGGGTCCGAAAACATTCAGTACTTC
clone_size: once; d_call: -; v_call: TRBV9; j_call: TRBJ1-2; cdr3_aa: CASSQLGGLDGYTF; cdr3_nt: TGTGCCAGCAGCCAACTCGGGGGGCTAGATGGCTACACCTTC
clone_size: once; d_call: -; v_call: TRBV4-1; j_call: TRBJ1-2; cdr3_aa: CASSQELGANYGYTF; cdr3_nt: TGCGCCAGCAGCCAAGAATTGGGCGCTAACTATGGCTACACCTTC
clone_size: -; d_call: TRBD2; v_call: TRBV7-3; j_call: TRBJ2-1; cdr3_aa: CASSPNSGISSYNEQFF; cdr3_nt: TGTGCCAGCAGCCCAAATAGCGGGATCAGCTCCTACAATGAGCAGTTCTTC
clone_size: -; d_call: -; v_call: TRBV18; j_call: TRBJ1-5; cdr3_aa: CASSMGGGNQPQHF; cdr3_nt: TGTGCCAGCTCCATGGGGGGTGGCAATCAGCCCCAGCATTTT
clone_size: -; d_call: -; v_call: TRBV7-3; j_call: TRBJ2-1; cdr3_aa: CASSSPPTYKQFF; cdr3_nt: TGTGCCAGCAGCTCCCCCCCGACATATAAGCAGTTCTTC
clone_size: -; d_call: -; v_call: TRBV5-1; j_call: TRBJ1-2; cdr3_aa: CASSLASNGANYGYTF; cdr3_nt: TGCGCCAGCAGCTTGGCATCGAATGGAGCTAACTATGGCTACACCTTC
clone_size: -; d_call: -; v_call: TRBV18; j_call: TRBJ1-2; cdr3_aa: CASSSGTESGYTF; cdr3_nt: TGTGCCAGCTCATCCGGGACTGAGAGCGGCTACACCTTC
clone_size: -; d_call: TRBD1; v_call: TRBV4-1; j_call: TRBJ1-2; cdr3_aa: CASSQGRGGAGYGYTF; cdr3_nt: TGCGCCAGCAGCCAGGGCAGAGGGGGCGCCGGCTATGGCTACACCTTC
clone_size: -; d_call: TRBD1; v_call: TRBV18; j_call: TRBJ1-2; cdr3_aa: CASSPVRGELANYGYTF; cdr3_nt: TGTGCCAGCTCACCGGTCAGGGGGGAACTAGCTAACTATGGCTACACCTTC
clone_size: once; d_call: -; v_call: TRBV7-9; j_call: TRBJ1-1; cdr3_aa: CASSFGRMNTEAFF; cdr3_nt: TGTGCCAGCAGCTTTGGCCGTATGAACACTGAAGCTTTCTTT
clone_size: -; d_call: -; v_call: TRBV7-9; j_call: TRBJ2-5; cdr3_aa: CASAGPRTDLLQTQYF; cdr3_nt: TGTGCCAGCGCAGGGCCCCGGACGGACCTTCTGCAGACCCAGTACTTC
clone_size: -; d_call: -; v_call: TRBV5-6; j_call: TRBJ1-3; cdr3_aa: CASSFGAGTGNTIYF; cdr3_nt: TGTGCCAGCAGCTTTGGGGCGGGAACTGGAAACACCATATATTTT
clone_size: -; d_call: TRBD2; v_call: TRBV27; j_call: TRBJ2-7; cdr3_aa: CASSLRVAGGSNSYEQYF; cdr3_nt: TGTGCCAGCAGTTTACGCGTAGCGGGAGGGTCTAATTCTTACGAGCAGTACTTC